What follows is one TCR beta chain and its context. Looked up from germline, CDR1 is MNHEY and CDR2 is SMNVEV (reference sequence). Trimming took 6 bases from V and 4 from J, leaving 7 bases between them. The CDR3 consists of 11 residues. This entry is derived from a study of blood T cell repertoires in COVID-19. Turning to the study itself: The study drew acute and convalescent COVID-19 samples from the United States, Italy and Spain. PBMCs, B-cell-depleted T cells, or T cells were the source of the cDNA or gDNA that made up the material.

This table comes from immunoSEQ multiplex PCR, and its TCRdb copy is limited to in-frame clones, with some not included. Of 200,000 to 300,000 clones listed, roughly 88% were seen once; the top ten hold 2% to 2.5%. What was sequenced was peripheral blood. The V gene is TRBV27, the J gene TRBJ2-7; D is unclear. The receptor comes from a man aged 40-55 years who had recovered from COVID-19. The CDR3 protein is CASSSNYEQYF. The CDR3 DNA sequence: TGTGCCAGCAGCTCTAATTACGAGCAGTACTTC.